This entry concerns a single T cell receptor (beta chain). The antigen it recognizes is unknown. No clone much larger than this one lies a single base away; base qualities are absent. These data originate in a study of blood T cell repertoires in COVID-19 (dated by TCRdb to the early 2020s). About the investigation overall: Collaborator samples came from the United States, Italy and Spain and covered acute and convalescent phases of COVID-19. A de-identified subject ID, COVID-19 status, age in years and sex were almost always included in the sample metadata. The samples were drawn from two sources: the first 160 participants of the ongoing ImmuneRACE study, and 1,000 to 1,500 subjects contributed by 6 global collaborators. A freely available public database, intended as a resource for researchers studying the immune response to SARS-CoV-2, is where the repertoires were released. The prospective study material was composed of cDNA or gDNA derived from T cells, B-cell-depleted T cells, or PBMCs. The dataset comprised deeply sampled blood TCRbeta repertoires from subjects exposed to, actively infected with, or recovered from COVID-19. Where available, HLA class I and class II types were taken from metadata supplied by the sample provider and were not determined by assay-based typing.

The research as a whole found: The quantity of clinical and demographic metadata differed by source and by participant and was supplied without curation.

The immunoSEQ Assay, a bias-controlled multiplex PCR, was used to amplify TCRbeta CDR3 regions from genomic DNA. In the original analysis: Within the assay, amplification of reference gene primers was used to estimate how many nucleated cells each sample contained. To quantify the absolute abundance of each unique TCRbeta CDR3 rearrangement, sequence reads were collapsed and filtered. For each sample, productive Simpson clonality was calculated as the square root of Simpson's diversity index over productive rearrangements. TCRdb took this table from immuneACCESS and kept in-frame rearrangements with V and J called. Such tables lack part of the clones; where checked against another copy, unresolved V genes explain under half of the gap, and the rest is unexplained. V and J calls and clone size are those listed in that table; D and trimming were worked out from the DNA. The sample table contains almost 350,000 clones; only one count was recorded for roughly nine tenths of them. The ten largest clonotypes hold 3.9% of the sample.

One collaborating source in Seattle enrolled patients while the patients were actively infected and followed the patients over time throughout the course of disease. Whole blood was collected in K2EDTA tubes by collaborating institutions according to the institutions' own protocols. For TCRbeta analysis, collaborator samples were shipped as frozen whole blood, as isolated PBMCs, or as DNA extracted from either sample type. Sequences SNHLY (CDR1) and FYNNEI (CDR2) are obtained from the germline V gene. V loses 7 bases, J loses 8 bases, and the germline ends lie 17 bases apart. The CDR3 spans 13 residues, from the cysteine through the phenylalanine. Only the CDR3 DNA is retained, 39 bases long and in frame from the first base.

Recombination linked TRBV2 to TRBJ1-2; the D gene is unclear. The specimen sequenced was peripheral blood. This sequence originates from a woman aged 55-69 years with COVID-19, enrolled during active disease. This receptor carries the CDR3 CASTRVKEEGYTF. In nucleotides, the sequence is TGTGCCAGCACCCGGGTGAAAGAAGAGGGCTACACCTTC.